A selection of T cell receptor beta chains follows, all from one sample in a study of T cell repertoires in cytomegalovirus infection. TCRdb passed the reads through MiXCR, listing each CDR3 protein once. The table shows some 170,000 distinct CDR3 sequences, with 17% occurring only once. The sequenced sample consisted of CD8+ T cells from PBMCs. These receptors were collected from a human donor in good health (CMV status not recorded). Some clones in this sample may be carry-over from other donors' samples. The CDR3 runs from the conserved cysteine through the conserved F or W. D genes are given only for firm matches. Clone size, where shown, is once, few, many, or a class for clones that have expanded.

cdr3_length j_call d_call clone_size v_call cdr3_nt cdr3_aa
14 TRBJ1-1 TRBD1 few TRBV12-3/TRBV12-4 TGTGCCAGCAGATGGGACAGGGCGAACACTGAAGCTTTCTTT CASRWDRANTEAFF
16 TRBJ1-2 TRBD1 few TRBV4-3 TGCGCCAGCAGCCAAGACACAGGGGGTTCACCATATGGCTACACCTTC CASSQDTGGSPYGYTF
14 TRBJ2-7 NA NA TRBV6-5 TGTGCCAGCAGTTCGAGGGGGGGCGGCTACGAGCAGTACTTC CASSSRGGGYEQYF
17 TRBJ2-3 TRBD2 NA TRBV4-2 TGTGCCAGCAGCCAAGAGGGCGGGGGGGCCCCTCCAGATACGCAGTATTTT CASSQEGGGAPPDTQYF
15 TRBJ1-3 NA NA TRBV7-9 TGTGCCAGCAGTTCGGACTGGGGCTCTGGAAACACCATATATTTT CASSSDWGSGNTIYF
14 TRBJ1-1 TRBD1 few TRBV2 TGTGCCAGCAGTGAAGGGACAGGGAGGACTGAAGCTTTCTTT CASSEGTGRTEAFF
13 TRBJ2-7 NA NA TRBV4-3 TGCGCCAGCAGCCATGAAGGGGACTACGAGCAGTACTTC CASSHEGDYEQYF
14 TRBJ1-6 TRBD1 few TRBV28 TGTGCCAGCAGTTTAACAGGGGCAGGGTCACCCCTCCACTTT CASSLTGAGSPLHF
14 TRBJ2-3 NA NA TRBV11-2 TGTGCCAGCAGCTTAGAGTCGGACCGAGATACGCAGTATTTT CASSLESDRDTQYF
14 TRBJ2-7 NA few TRBV10-3 TGTGCCATCAGGTTGGACAGTCGTGTAGCCGAGCAGTACTTC CAIRLDSRVAEQYF
16 TRBJ2-1 NA few TRBV7-9 TGTGCCAGCAGCTTAGCCACATCACCGAACCCGGGGGAGCAATTCTTC CASSLATSPNPGEQFF
15 TRBJ1-1 NA NA TRBV20-1 TGCAGTGCTAGAGATCCCAGGGTGGTGAACACTGAAGCTTTCTTT CSARDPRVVNTEAFF
13 TRBJ2-7 NA few TRBV7-8 TGTGCCAGCAGCTTAGACAGGGTATACGAGCAGTACTTC CASSLDRVYEQYF
16 TRBJ1-6 TRBD1 few TRBV6-5 TGTGCCAGCAGTTACTCGGGGACAGGGGGCTTGTCCACCCTCCACTTT CASSYSGTGGLSTLHF
15 TRBJ2-7 TRBD2 few TRBV7-8 TGTGCCAGCAGCTTAGCGAGGACTAGCGGGGACGAGCAGTACTTC CASSLARTSGDEQYF
15 TRBJ2-1 NA NA TRBV25-1 TGTGCCAGCAGTGAACCAGGTCTCGTCTACAATGAGCAGTTCTTC CASSEPGLVYNEQFF
15 TRBJ1-2 NA NA TRBV4-3 TGCGCCAGCAGCCAAGACGAAGGGGCTAACTATGGCTACACCTTC CASSQDEGANYGYTF
13 TRBJ2-5 NA NA TRBV7-2 TGTGCCAGCAGCTTAAACAGGGTGGAGACCCAGTACTTC CASSLNRVETQYF
16 TRBJ1-2 NA many TRBV7-2 TGTGCCAGCAGCTTAAAGGCAGGGCGGCCTCCCTATGGCTACACCTTC CASSLKAGRPPYGYTF
12 TRBJ1-2 NA NA TRBV7-9 TGTGCCAGCACCAGACAGTCCTATGGCTACACCTTC CASTRQSYGYTF
14 TRBJ1-1 NA few TRBV12-5 TGTGCTAGTGGCTCAGGACGGATGAACACTGAAGCTTTCTTT CASGSGRMNTEAFF
14 TRBJ2-7 TRBD1 NA TRBV6-8 TGTGCCAGTCAGGGGACAGGGAGCTCCTACGAGCAGTACTTC CASQGTGSSYEQYF
18 TRBJ1-5 TRBD1 NA TRBV5-6 TGTGCCAGCAGCCTGAATCAGGGACAGCCGAATAGCAATCAGCCCCAGCATTTT CASSLNQGQPNSNQPQHF
12 TRBJ2-3 NA NA TRBV6-2/TRBV6-3 TGTGCCAGCGGACTACACACAGATACGCAGTATTTT CASGLHTDTQYF
12 TRBJ2-7 NA few TRBV12-5 TGTGCTAGTGGTTTGGTGGGAGACGAGCAGTACTTC CASGLVGDEQYF
14 TRBJ2-1 NA few TRBV24-1 TGTGCCACCAGTGACCCGGGACTCCCTAATGAGCAGTTCTTC CATSDPGLPNEQFF
15 TRBJ2-3 TRBD1 NA TRBV12-3/TRBV12-4 TGTGCCAGCAACTCGGGACAGGTCTACACAGATACGCAGTATTTT CASNSGQVYTDTQYF
17 TRBJ2-3 NA few TRBV7-2 TGTGCCAGCAGCCCCCTACTGGGCAGGGTCGACGGGGATACGCAGTATTTT CASSPLLGRVDGDTQYF
13 TRBJ1-2 TRBD1 NA TRBV28 TGTGCCAGCTTGGACAGGGGAGGGTATGGCTACACCTTC CASLDRGGYGYTF
12 TRBJ1-2 NA few TRBV7-2 TGTGCCAGCATCACCAGGGGCTATGGCTACACCTTC CASITRGYGYTF
14 TRBJ2-1 TRBD1 few TRBV28 TGTGCCAGCAGTTTTCAGGGGGTGTACAATGAGCAGTTCTTC CASSFQGVYNEQFF
14 TRBJ1-1 TRBD1 NA TRBV27 TGTGCCAGCAGTCCCGGGACAGGGTTCACTGAAGCTTTCTTT CASSPGTGFTEAFF
15 TRBJ1-1 NA once TRBV6-5 TGTGCCAGCAGTTACGGCAGTCCGAGGGGCGGTGAAGCTTTCTTT CASSYGSPRGGEAFF
16 TRBJ1-1 NA NA TRBV14 TGTGCCAGCAGCCAAGAGATCGGACCTTTAGGCGCTGAAGCTTTCTTT CASSQEIGPLGAEAFF
14 TRBJ2-1 NA few TRBV28 TGTGCCAGCTGCCTTCAAGGCTCCTACAATGAGCAGTTCTTC CASCLQGSYNEQFF
13 TRBJ2-7 NA many TRBV7-6 TGTGCCAGCAGCTTAGCCGTTCCCTACGAGCAGTACTTC CASSLAVPYEQYF
14 TRBJ2-7 NA many TRBV29-1 TGCAGCGTTGTAGGACCCTATGGGTCCTACGAGCAGTACTTC CSVVGPYGSYEQYF
17 TRBJ2-1 TRBD1 NA TRBV6-2/TRBV6-3 TGTGCCAGCAGTTACTCTACGGACAGGGAATTGTACAATGAGCAGTTCTTC CASSYSTDRELYNEQFF
16 TRBJ1-3 TRBD1 many TRBV29-1 TGCAGCGTTGAAGACCGACAGGGGGCGCTAGGAAACACCATATATTTT CSVEDRQGALGNTIYF
15 TRBJ1-2 NA NA TRBV12-5 TGTGCTAGTGGTTCGGAAGCGGACAGTTTCTATGGCTACACCTTC CASGSEADSFYGYTF
15 TRBJ2-3 TRBD2 many TRBV7-2 TGTGCCAGCAGCTTAAGACGGGGGGGCACAGATACGCAGTATTTT CASSLRRGGTDTQYF
15 TRBJ1-5 TRBD1 NA TRBV7-9 TGTGCCAGCAGCTCGGATACAGGGGCCGCTCAGCCCCAGCATTTT CASSSDTGAAQPQHF
15 TRBJ2-7 TRBD2 NA TRBV7-8 TGTGCCAGCAGCCCAGAGCGGGGGGGCCGGAACGAGCAGTACTTC CASSPERGGRNEQYF
12 TRBJ1-1 NA NA TRBV12-3/TRBV12-4 TGTGCCAGCCTCGGGGCGGGGACTGAAGCTTTCTTT CASLGAGTEAFF
13 TRBJ1-1 NA NA TRBV7-2 TGTGCCAGCAGCCCCCCCTCGGCCAGGGTAGCTTTCTTT CASSPPSARVAFF
14 TRBJ1-1 NA few TRBV27 TGTGCCAGCAGTTACAGGGCAAGAAACACTGAAGCTTTCTTT CASSYRARNTEAFF
15 TRBJ2-6 NA NA TRBV28 TGTGCCAGCAGTTTTACTAGCTCTGGGGCCAACGTCCTGACTTTC CASSFTSSGANVLTF
15 TRBJ2-5 TRBD1 NA TRBV12-3/TRBV12-4 TGTGCCAGCAGTCCTGGGACAGCCTCTCTTCAGACCCAGTACTTC CASSPGTASLQTQYF
14 TRBJ2-3 NA NA TRBV28 TGTGCCAGCACTACCCCCACAGACCTCGGGACGCAGTATTTT CASTTPTDLGTQYF
14 TRBJ1-5 TRBD1 NA TRBV12-3/TRBV12-4 TGTGCCAGCAGCCCGACAGGGTCCTGGGTTGCCCAGCATTTT CASSPTGSWVAQHF